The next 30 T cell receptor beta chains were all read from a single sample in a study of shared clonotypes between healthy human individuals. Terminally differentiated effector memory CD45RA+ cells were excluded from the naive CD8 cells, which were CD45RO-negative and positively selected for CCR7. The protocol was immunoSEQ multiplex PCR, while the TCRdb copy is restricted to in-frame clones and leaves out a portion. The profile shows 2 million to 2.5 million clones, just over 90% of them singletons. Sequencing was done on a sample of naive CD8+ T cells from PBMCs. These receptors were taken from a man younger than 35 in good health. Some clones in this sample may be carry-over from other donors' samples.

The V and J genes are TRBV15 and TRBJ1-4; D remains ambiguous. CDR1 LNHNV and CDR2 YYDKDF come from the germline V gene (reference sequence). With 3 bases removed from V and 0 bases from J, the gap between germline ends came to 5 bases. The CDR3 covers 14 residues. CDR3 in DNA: TGTGCCACCAGCAGGTTGACAACTAATGAAAAACTGTTTTTT. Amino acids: CATSRLTTNEKLFF.

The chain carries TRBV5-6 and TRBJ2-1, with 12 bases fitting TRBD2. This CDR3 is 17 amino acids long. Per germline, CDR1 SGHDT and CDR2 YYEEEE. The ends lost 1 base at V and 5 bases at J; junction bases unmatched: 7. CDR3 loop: CASSLTSGRPINNEQFF. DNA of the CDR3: TGTGCCAGCAGCTTGACTAGCGGGAGGCCTATTAACAATGAGCAGTTCTTC.

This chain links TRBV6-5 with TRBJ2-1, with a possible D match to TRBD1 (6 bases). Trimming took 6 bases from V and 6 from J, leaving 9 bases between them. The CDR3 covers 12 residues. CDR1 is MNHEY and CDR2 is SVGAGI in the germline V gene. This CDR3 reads CASRMGANEQFF. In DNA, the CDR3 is TGTGCCAGCAGGATGGGGGCCAATGAGCAGTTCTTC.

CDR3 residues: CASSAGGTSSPLHF. Written as DNA, the CDR3 is TGTGCCAGCAGTGCGGGGGGTACTAGTTCACCCCTCCACTTT. The chain combines TRBV6-6 with TRBJ1-6; the D gene is possibly TRBD1 (5 bases). Germline V gene sequence: CDR1 MNHNY, CDR2 SVGAGI (reference sequence). Trimming shortened V by 5 bases and J by 9 bases, and 14 bases separated the two germline ends. There are 14 residues in the CDR3.

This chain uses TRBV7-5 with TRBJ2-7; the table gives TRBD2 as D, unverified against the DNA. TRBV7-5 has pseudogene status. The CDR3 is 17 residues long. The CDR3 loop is CVRSSSGGLAGRDEQYF. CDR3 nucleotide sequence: TGTGTCAGAAGCTCCTCGGGGGGACTAGCGGGAAGGGACGAGCAGTACTTC.

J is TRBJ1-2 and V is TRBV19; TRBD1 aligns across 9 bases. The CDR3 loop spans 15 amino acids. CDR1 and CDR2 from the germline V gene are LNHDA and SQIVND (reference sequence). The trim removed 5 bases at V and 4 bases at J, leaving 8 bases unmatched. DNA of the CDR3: TGTGCCAGTAGTCCCGGGACAGGGAATAGCTATGGCTACACCTTC. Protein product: CASSPGTGNSYGYTF.

CDR3 in amino acids: CATSLGMNTEAFF. The CDR3 DNA reads as TGTGCCACCAGCCTAGGAATGAACACTGAAGCTTTCTTT. This chain joins TRBV15 and TRBJ1-1; no definite D call. The germline V gene has CDR1 LNHNV and CDR2 YYDKDF (reference sequence). This CDR3 has 13 amino acids. Trimming stripped 5 bases from V and 0 bases from J, with 7 bases between.

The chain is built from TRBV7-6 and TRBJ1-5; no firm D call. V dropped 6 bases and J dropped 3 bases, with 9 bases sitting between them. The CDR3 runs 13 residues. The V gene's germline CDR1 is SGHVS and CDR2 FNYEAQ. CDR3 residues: CASSYGNNQPQHF. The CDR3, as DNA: TGTGCCAGCAGTTACGGAAACAATCAGCCCCAGCATTTT.

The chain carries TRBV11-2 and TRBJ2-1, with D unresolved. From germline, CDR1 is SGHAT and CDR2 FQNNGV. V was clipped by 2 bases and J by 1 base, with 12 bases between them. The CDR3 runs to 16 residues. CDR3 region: CASSLYSLGSYNEQFF. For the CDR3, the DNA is TGTGCCAGCAGCTTATACTCTCTGGGGTCCTACAATGAGCAGTTCTTC.

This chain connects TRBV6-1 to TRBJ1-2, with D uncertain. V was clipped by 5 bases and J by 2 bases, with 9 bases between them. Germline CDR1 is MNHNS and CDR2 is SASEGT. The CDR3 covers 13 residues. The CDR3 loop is CASSNGGNYGYTF. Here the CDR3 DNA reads TGTGCCAGCAGTAACGGTGGGAACTATGGCTACACCTTC.

The CDR3 here is CASSNNPKVSGNTEAFF. The CDR3 DNA sequence: TGTGCCAGCAGCAACAACCCGAAGGTTTCGGGGAACACTGAAGCTTTCTTT. This chain links TRBV9 with TRBJ1-1; D is uncertain. This CDR3 has 17 amino acids. Between the trimmed V and J ends, which lost 4 bases and 1 base, there was a span of 20 bases. Germline V CDR1 and CDR2: SGDLS, YYNGEE.

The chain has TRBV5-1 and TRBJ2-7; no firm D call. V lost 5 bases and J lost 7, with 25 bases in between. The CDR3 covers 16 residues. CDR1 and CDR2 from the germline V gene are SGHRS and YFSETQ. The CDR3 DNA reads TGCGCCAGCAGTTCCTTCCCAGCGTCCTACAATAAGGAGCAGTACTTC. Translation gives CASSSFPASYNKEQYF.

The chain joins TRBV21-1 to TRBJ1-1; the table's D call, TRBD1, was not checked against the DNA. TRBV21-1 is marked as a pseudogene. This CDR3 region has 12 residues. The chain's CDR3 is CASSPGYTEAFF. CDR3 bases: TGTGCCAGCAGCCCAGGGTACACTGAAGCTTTCTTT.

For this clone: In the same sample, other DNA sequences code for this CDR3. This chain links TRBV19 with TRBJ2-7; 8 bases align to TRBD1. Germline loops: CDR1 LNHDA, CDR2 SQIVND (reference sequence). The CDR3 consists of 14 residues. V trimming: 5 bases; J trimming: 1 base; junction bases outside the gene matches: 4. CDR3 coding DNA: TGTGCCAGTAGTCCCGGGACAGGATCCTACGAGCAGTACTTC. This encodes CASSPGTGSYEQYF. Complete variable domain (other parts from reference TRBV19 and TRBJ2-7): DGGITQSPKYLFRKEGQNVTLSCEQNLNHDAMYWYRQDPGQGLRLIYYSQIVNDFQKGDIAEGYSVSREKKESFPLTVTSAQKNPTAFYLCASSPGTGSYEQYFGPGTRLTVT.

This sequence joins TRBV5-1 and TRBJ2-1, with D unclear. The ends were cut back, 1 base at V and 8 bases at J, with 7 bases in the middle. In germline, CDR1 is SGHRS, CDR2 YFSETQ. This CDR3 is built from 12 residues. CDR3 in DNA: TGCGCCAGCAGCTTGAGGTGGGATGAGCAGTTCTTC. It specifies CASSLRWDEQFF.

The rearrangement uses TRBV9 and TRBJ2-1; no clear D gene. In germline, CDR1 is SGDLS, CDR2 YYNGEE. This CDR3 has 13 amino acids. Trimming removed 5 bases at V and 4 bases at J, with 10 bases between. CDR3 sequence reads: CASRPNEYNEQFF. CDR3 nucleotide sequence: TGTGCCAGCAGACCTAATGAGTACAATGAGCAGTTCTTC.

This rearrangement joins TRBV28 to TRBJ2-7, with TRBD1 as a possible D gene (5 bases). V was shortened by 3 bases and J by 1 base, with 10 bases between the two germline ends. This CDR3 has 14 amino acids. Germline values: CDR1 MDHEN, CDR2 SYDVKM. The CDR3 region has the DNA TGTGCCAGCAGTTTTGGTCAGGGTTCCTACGAGCAGTACTTC. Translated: CASSFGQGSYEQYF.

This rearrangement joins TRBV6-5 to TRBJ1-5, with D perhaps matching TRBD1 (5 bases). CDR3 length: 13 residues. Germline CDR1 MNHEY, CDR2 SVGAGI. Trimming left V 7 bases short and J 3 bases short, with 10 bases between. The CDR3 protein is CASTGGYNQPQHF. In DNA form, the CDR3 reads TGTGCCAGCACTGGGGGGTACAATCAGCCCCAGCATTTT.

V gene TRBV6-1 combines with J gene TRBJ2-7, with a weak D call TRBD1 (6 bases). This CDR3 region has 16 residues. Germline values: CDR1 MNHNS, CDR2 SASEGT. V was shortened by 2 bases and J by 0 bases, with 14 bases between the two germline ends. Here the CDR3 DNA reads TGTGCCAGCAGTGAATCCGCACAGGGAGCCTCCTACGAGCAGTACTTC. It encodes CASSESAQGASYEQYF.

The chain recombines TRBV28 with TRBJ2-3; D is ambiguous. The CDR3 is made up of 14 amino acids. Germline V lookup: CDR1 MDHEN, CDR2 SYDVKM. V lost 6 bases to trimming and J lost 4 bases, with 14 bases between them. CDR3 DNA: TGTGCCAGCAGACCTATCCTGGAGCCAGATACGCAGTATTTT. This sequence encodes CASRPILEPDTQYF. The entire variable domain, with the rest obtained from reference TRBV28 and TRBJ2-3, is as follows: DVKVTQSSRYLVKRTGEKVFLECVQDMDHENMFWYRQDPGLGLRLIYFSYDVKMKEKGDIPEGYSVSREKKERFSLILESASTNQTSMYLCASRPILEPDTQYFGPGTRLTVL.

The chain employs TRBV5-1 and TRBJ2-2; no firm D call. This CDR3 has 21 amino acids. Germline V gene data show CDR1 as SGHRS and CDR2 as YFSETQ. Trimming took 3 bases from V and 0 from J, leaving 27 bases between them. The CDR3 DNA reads TGCGCCAGCAGCTCTGGGTTTATCGTATCGATCGGCAGACCGAACACCGGGGAGCTGTTTTTT. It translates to CASSSGFIVSIGRPNTGELFF.

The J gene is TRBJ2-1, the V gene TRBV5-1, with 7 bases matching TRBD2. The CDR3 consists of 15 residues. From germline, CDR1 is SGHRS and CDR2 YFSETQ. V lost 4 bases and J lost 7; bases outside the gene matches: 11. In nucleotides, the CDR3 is TGCGCCAGCAGCCCCGGACCGGGAGGTGAAAATGAGCAGTTCTTC. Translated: CASSPGPGGENEQFF.

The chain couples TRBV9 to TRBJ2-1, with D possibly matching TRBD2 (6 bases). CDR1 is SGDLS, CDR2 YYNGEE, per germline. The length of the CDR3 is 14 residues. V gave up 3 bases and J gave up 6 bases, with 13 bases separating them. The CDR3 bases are TGTGCCAGCAGCGCACCGGGAGTTCTCAATGAGCAGTTCTTC. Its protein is CASSAPGVLNEQFF.

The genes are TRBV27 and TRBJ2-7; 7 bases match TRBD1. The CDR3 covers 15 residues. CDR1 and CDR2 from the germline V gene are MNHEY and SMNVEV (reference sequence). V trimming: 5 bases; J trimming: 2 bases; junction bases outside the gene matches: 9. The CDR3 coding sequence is TGTGCCAGCAGTATCCGACAGGGCTCTCCCTACGAGCAGTACTTC. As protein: CASSIRQGSPYEQYF.

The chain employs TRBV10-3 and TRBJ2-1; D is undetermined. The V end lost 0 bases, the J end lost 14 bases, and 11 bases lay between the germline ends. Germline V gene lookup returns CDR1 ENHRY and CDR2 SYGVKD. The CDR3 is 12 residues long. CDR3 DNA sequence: TGTGCCATCAGTGAGTCAACGAGCGAGGAGTTCTTC. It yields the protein CAISESTSEEFF.

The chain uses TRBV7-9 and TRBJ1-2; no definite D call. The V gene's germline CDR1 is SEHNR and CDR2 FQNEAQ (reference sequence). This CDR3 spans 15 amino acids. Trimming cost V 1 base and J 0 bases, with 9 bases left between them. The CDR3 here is CASSLELLPNYGYTF. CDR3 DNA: TGTGCCAGCAGCTTAGAGCTTCTTCCTAACTATGGCTACACCTTC. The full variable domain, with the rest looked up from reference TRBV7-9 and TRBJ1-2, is DTGVSQNPRHKITKRGQNVTFRCDPISEHNRLYWYRQTLGQGPEFLTYFQNEAQLEKSRLLSDRFSAERPKGSFSTLEIQRTEQGDSAMYLCASSLELLPNYGYTFGSGTRLTVV.

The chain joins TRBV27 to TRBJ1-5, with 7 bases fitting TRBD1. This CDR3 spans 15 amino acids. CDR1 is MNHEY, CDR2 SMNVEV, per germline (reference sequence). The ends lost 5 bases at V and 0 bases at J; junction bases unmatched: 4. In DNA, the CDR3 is TGTGCCAGCAGTCACGACAGGGATAGCAATCAGCCCCAGCATTTT. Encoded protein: CASSHDRDSNQPQHF.

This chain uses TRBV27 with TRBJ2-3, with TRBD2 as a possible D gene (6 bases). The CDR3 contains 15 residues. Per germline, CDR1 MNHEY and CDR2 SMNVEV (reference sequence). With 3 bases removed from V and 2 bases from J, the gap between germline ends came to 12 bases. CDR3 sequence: CASSLRGLPTDTQYF. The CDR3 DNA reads TGTGCCAGCAGTTTGCGGGGCCTCCCCACAGATACGCAGTATTTT.

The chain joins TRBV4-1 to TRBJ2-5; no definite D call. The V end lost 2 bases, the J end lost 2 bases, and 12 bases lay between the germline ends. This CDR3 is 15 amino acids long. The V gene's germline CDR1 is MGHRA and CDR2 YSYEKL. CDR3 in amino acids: CASSQYLRDQETQYF. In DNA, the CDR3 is TGCGCCAGCAGCCAATACTTACGAGATCAAGAGACCCAGTACTTC.

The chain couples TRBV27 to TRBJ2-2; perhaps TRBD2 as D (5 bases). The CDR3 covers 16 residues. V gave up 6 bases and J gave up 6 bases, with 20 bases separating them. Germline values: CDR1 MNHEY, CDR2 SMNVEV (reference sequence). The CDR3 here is CASSPPWTRQPGELFF. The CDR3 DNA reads TGTGCCAGCAGCCCTCCATGGACTCGGCAGCCCGGGGAGCTGTTTTTT.